This T cell receptor (beta chain) stems from a study of graft-versus-host responses after intestinal transplantation. Turning to the study itself: Anti-thymocyte globulin induction, then tacrolimus and steroids for about 3 years, went to all recipients.

Whole-study results and caveats: Early post-transplant HvG declines tracked with peak circulating GvH clone levels.

Of note for this clone: What it binds is unknown.

TCRdb's table, derived via immunoSEQ multiplex PCR, lists solely in-frame clones and lacks some. This table has just over 20,000 clones, approximately 92% appearing once. The CDR3 consists of 15 residues. Germline CDR1 LNHDA, CDR2 SQIVND (reference sequence). The germline V and J ends were trimmed by 10 bases and 0 bases, with 16 bases remaining between them. The sequence was collected from a human patient who received an intestinal transplant, so some T cells may come from the graft donor. The input for sequencing was PBMCs, taken about 250 days after intestinal transplant. The chain joins TRBV19 to TRBJ1-5; a possible D gene is TRBD1 (5 bases). CDR3 DNA: TGTGCCACGCATCAAAGGGGACTTAGCAATCAGCCCCAGCATTTT. As protein: CATHQRGLSNQPQHF.